These 12 T cell receptor beta chains were all obtained from the same sample, sequenced in a study of shared clonotypes between healthy human individuals. Profiled with immunoSEQ multiplex PCR; TCRdb holds only in-frame clones, not every one. The sample yields 2 million to 3 million clones, 93% seen once. Sequencing was carried out using naive CD4+ T cells from PBMCs. Subset meaning: CD45RA+ positively selected. These receptors were obtained from a man aged 18 to 35 in good health. Some clones in this sample may be carry-over from other donors' samples.

This chain joins TRBV7-2 and TRBJ1-3; D call uncertain. The CDR3 is made up of 16 amino acids. Trimming shortened V by 2 bases and J by 2 bases, and 13 bases separated the two germline ends. CDR1 and CDR2 (germline): SGHTA, FQGNSA. The CDR3, as DNA: TGTGCCAGCAGCTTACTGGGCAGGTTAGCTGGAAACACCATATATTTT. Translation: CASSLLGRLAGNTIYF.

The table lists this clone with a count of one. The V gene is TRBV27, the J gene TRBJ1-2; possibly TRBD1 for D (5 bases). CDR1 and CDR2 from the germline V gene are MNHEY and SMNVEV (reference sequence). The CDR3 loop spans 15 amino acids. V was pared by 3 bases and J by 2 bases, with 13 bases between. Written as DNA, the CDR3 is TGTGCCAGCAGTTTCTGGCCAGGGAGGAACTATGGCTACACCTTC. Its translation is CASSFWPGRNYGYTF.

This clone was observed a few times. The chain joins TRBV7-2 to TRBJ1-5; D remains unclear. This CDR3 comprises 16 residues. Germline V CDR1 and CDR2: SGHTA, FQGNSA. Trimming pared 0 bases from V and 2 bases from J, leaving 11 bases between. The CDR3 protein is CASSLARLGGNQPQHF. CDR3 in DNA: TGTGCCAGCAGCTTAGCCAGGCTCGGGGGCAATCAGCCCCAGCATTTT.

The genes are TRBV7-9 and TRBJ2-1; 10 nucleotides align to TRBD2. The CDR3 length is 16 residues. CDR1 and CDR2 from the germline V gene are SEHNR and FQNEAQ (reference sequence). J was trimmed by 9 bases and V by 3 bases; bases with no gene match: 11. DNA of the CDR3: TGTGCCAGCAGCTTTTTGTCTAGCGGGAGACGAGGTGAGCAGTTCTTC. Amino acids: CASSFLSSGRRGEQFF. The entire variable domain, with the rest obtained from reference TRBV7-9 and TRBJ2-1, is as follows: DTGVSQNPRHKITKRGQNVTFRCDPISEHNRLYWYRQTLGQGPEFLTYFQNEAQLEKSRLLSDRFSAERPKGSFSTLEIQRTEQGDSAMYLCASSFLSSGRRGEQFFGPGTRLTVL.

The V gene is TRBV7-9, the J gene TRBJ2-3, with D possibly TRBD1 on 6 matching bases. This CDR3 is 15 amino acids long. With 3 bases removed from V and 4 bases from J, the gap between germline ends came to 14 bases. Per germline, CDR1 SEHNR and CDR2 FQNEAQ (reference sequence). The CDR3 protein is CASSFDGGLPDTQYF. The CDR3 DNA follows: TGTGCCAGCAGCTTCGATGGGGGCCTCCCAGATACGCAGTATTTT.

The rearrangement joins TRBV5-4 to TRBJ2-5; TRBD1 matches at 7 bases. V lost 1 base and J lost 2; bases outside the gene matches: 5. The CDR3 runs 15 residues. CDR1 is SGHNT, CDR2 YYREEE, per germline (reference sequence). CDR3 sequence (DNA): TGTGCCAGCAGCTTGACCCCGGGACAGCAAGAGACCCAGTACTTC. Translation gives CASSLTPGQQETQYF.

The chain employs TRBV10-2 and TRBJ1-5; perhaps TRBD1 as D (5 bases). The CDR3 spans 14 residues. The V and J ends lost 3 bases and 9 bases respectively, with 15 bases between them. Germline CDR1 WSHSY, CDR2 SAAADI. In nucleotides, the CDR3 is TGCGCCAGCAGTGACTCACCCGGTGGGGGGCCCCAGCATTTT. Translated, it gives CASSDSPGGGPQHF.

This clone has a single count. This chain links TRBV7-8 with TRBJ1-3; TRBD1 aligns across 8 bases. Germline lookup yields CDR1 SGHVS and CDR2 FQNEAQ. V was clipped by 6 bases and J by 7 bases; unmatched bases: 2. The CDR3 is 12 amino acids. The CDR3 sequence: CASRDRGNTIYF. CDR3 bases: TGTGCCAGCAGAGACAGGGGCAACACCATATATTTT.

J is TRBJ2-2 and V is TRBV7-3; 10 bases line up with TRBD2. CDR3 length equals 17 residues. Unmatched junction bases numbered 4, after V lost 0 bases and J lost 3 bases. The germline V gene encodes CDR1 SGHTA and CDR2 FQGTGA. The CDR3 nucleotides read TGTGCCAGCAGCTTAACGTCTAGCGGGAGTTACACCGGGGAGCTGTTTTTT. It translates to CASSLTSSGSYTGELFF.

The J gene is TRBJ2-1, the V gene TRBV14; unclear D gene. V lost 1 base and J lost 7, with 20 bases in between. There are 17 residues in the CDR3. Germline V gene lookup returns CDR1 SGHDN and CDR2 FVKESK. The CDR3 sequence: CASSQGVLVVRRNEQFF. CDR3 coding DNA: TGTGCCAGCAGCCAAGGGGTGCTTGTCGTCCGAAGGAATGAGCAGTTCTTC.

The chain carries TRBV5-1 and TRBJ2-2; 8 nucleotides agree with TRBD2. The trim removed 0 bases at V and 6 bases at J, leaving 4 bases unmatched. The length of the CDR3 is 15 residues. The germline V gene encodes CDR1 SGHRS and CDR2 YFSETQ. The CDR3 reads CASSLAPGLAGELFF. CDR3 DNA sequence: TGCGCCAGCAGCTTGGCCCCGGGACTAGCCGGGGAGCTGTTTTTT.

For this clone: At one of its ends the junction is not consistent with the germline gene, which may arise from a read error. V is TRBV7-2 and J is TRBJ1-3; TRBD1 aligns across 8 bases. Germline-derived CDR1 and CDR2 are SGHTA and FQGNSA. The CDR3 has 13 amino acids. CDR3 nucleotide sequence: TGTGCCAGCAGCTCAACCGGGACAGGAGTCCCGAGGTTT. This encodes CASSSTGTGVPRF. The whole variable domain, remainder taken from reference TRBV7-2 and TRBJ1-3, is GAGVSQSPSNKVTEKGKDVELRCDPISGHTALYWYRQSLGQGLEFLIYFQGNSAPDKSGLPSDRFSAERTGGSVSTLTIQRTQQEDSAVYLCASSSTGTGVPRFGEGSWLTVV.